This TCR beta chain was identified during a study of T cell changes during pregnancy in multiple sclerosis. This CDR3 contains 20 residues. The ends lost 3 bases at V and 5 bases at J; junction bases unmatched: 21. Germline lookup yields CDR1 SGHDN and CDR2 FVKESK. Assay: immunoSEQ multiplex PCR; the TCRdb copy retains only in-frame clones and omits some. The sample shows some 60,000 clones, about 92% of them seen only once. V is TRBV14 and J is TRBJ2-5; 10 bases line up with TRBD2. The specimen comprised peripheral blood, sampled in the first trimester of pregnancy. The receptor comes from a female donor in good health, enrolled as a control in a pregnancy study. CDR3 residues: CASSQLTGGSGRTKRETQYF. Here the CDR3 DNA reads TGTGCCAGCAGCCAGTTGACCGGCGGTAGCGGGAGGACGAAACGGGAGACCCAGTACTTC.